This T cell receptor beta chain was captured in a study of regulatory T cells in long-lasting Graves disease. Building of the TCR beta libraries involved iRepertoire HTBI primers and Arm-PCR of CDR3 regions. Original analysis: Analysis of the samples identified over 60 TRBV and roughly 13 TRBJ segments. TCRdb passed the multiplex PCR reads through MiXCR, listing each CDR3 protein once. It is TCRdb's table, rather than the study itself, that gives the V and J calls and clone size. The data hold approximately 350,000 distinct CDR3 sequences, with approximately 23% observed a single time. Time point denoted: persistent/refractory GD, antithyroid drugs over 5 years with positive TRAb. Isolated PBMC RNA provided the starting material for the TCR library. There are 15 residues in the CDR3. Trimming removed 1 base from V and 11 bases from J, with 20 bases in between. Per germline, CDR1 LGHDT and CDR2 YNNKEL (reference sequence).

Notes on the study in general: Peripheral blood alone, not thyroid tissue, underwent study.

On this clonotype itself: Its antigen is undetermined. This could be a read error, since a much larger clone is one nucleotide away.

Source: peripheral blood mononuclear cells (PBMCs), taken when the disease was refractory, from a patient treated with antithyroid drugs. The sequence came from a woman in her thirties or forties with Graves disease. The chain couples TRBV3-1 to TRBJ1-1, with unresolved D. The CDR3 sequence is CASSQGRSANTVAFF. The DNA of the CDR3 is TGTGCCAGCAGCCAAGGGCGGTCAGCTAACACTGTGGCTTTCTTT.